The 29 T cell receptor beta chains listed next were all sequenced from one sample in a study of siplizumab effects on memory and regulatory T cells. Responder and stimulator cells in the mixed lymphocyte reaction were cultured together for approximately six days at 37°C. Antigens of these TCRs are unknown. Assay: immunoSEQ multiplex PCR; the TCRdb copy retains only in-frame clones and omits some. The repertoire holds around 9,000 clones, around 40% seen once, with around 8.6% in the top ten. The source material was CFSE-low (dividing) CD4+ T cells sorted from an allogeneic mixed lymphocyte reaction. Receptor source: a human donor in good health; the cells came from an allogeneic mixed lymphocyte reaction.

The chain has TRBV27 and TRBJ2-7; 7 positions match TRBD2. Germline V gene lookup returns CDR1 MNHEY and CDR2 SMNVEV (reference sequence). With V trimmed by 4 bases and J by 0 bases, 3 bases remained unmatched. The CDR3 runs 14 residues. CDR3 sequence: CASSYLAASYEQYF. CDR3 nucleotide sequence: TGTGCCAGCAGTTATCTAGCGGCCTCCTACGAGCAGTACTTC.

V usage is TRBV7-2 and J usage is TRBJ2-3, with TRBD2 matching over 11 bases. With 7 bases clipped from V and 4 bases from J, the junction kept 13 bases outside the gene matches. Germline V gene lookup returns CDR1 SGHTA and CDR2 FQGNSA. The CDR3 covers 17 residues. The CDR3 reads CASTHGYLAGGSDTQYF. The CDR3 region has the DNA TGTGCCAGCACCCACGGTTACCTAGCGGGGGGCTCAGATACGCAGTATTTT.

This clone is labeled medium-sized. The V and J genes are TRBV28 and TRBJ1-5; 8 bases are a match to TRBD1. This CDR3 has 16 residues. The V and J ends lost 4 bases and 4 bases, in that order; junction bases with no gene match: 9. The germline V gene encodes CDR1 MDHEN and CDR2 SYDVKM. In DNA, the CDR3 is TGTGCCAGCAGTTATCTCAGGGGGCCGGGGAATCAGCCCCAGCATTTT. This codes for CASSYLRGPGNQPQHF.

CDR3 amino acids: CASSRGGEKLFF. CDR3 coding DNA: TGTGCCAGCAGCCGCGGGGGTGAAAAACTGTTTTTT. The chain couples TRBV5-6 to TRBJ1-4; TRBD1 is a possible D gene (5 bases). V was cut by 4 bases and J by 7 bases, with 8 bases left in between. The CDR3 has 12 amino acids. Germline CDR1 is SGHDT and CDR2 is YYEEEE.

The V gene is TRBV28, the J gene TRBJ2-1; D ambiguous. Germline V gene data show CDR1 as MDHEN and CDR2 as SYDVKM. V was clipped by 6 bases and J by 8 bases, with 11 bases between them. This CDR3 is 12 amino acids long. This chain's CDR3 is CASRWDGHEQFF. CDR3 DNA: TGTGCCAGCAGATGGGATGGGCATGAGCAGTTCTTC.

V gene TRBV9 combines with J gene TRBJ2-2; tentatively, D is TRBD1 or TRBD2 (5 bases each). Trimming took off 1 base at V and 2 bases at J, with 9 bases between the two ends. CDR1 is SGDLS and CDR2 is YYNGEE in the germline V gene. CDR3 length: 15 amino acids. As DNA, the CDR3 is TGTGCCAGCAGCGTAAGGGACCGCAACACCGGGGAGCTGTTTTTT. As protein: CASSVRDRNTGELFF.

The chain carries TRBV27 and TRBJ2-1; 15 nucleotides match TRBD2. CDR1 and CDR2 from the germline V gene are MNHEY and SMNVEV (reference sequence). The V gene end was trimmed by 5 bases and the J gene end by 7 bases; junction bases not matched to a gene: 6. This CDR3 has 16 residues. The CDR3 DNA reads TGTGCCAGCAGTGGGGGACTAGCGGGAGGTCGGAATGAGCAGTTCTTC. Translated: CASSGGLAGGRNEQFF.

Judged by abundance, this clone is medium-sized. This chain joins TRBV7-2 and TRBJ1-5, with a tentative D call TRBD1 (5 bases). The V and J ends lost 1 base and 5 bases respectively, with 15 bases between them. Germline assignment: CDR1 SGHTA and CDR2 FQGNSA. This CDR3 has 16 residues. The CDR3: CASSLVGTRSYQPQHF. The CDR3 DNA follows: TGTGCCAGCAGCTTAGTGGGGACTCGTTCCTATCAGCCCCAGCATTTT.

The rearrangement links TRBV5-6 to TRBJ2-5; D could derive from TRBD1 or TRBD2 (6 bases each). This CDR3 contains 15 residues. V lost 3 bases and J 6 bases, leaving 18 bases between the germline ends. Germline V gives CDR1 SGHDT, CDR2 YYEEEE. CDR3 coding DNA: TGTGCCAGCAGCTCTGGAGGGGGTTTTATGAAGACCCAGTACTTC. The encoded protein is CASSSGGGFMKTQYF.

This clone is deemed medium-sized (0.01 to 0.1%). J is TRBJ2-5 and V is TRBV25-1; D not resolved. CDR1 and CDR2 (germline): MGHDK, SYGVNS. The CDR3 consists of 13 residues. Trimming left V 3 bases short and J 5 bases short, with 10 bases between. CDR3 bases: TGTGCCAGCAGTGATCCCCTGGGGGAGACCCAGTACTTC. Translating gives CASSDPLGETQYF.

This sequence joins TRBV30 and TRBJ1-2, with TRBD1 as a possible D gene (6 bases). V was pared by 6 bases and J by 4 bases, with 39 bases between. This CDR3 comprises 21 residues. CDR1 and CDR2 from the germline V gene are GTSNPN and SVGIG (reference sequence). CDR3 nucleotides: TGTGCCTGCCCTTTTCCCCTGGGGCTGGGGGGCGACAAAGCGCGTAGCTATGGCTACACCTTC. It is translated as CACPFPLGLGGDKARSYGYTF.

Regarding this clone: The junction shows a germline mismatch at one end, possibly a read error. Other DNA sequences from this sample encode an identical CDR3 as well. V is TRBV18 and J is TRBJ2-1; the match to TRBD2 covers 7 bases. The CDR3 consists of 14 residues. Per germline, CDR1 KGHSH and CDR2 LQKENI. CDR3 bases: TGCGCCAGCCAGGTCCGGGGGGATTCGGATGAGCAGTTCTTC. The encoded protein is CASQVRGDSDEQFF. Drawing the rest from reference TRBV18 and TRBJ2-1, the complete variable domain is NAGVMQNPRHLVRRRGQEARLRCSPMKGHSHVYWYRQLPEEGLKFMVYLQKENIIDESGMPKERFSAEFPKEGPSILRIQQVVRGDSAAYFCASQVRGDSDEQFFGPGTRLTVL.

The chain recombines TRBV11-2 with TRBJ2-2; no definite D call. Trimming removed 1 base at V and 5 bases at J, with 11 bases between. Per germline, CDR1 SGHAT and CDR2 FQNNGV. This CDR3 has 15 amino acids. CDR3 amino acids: CASSLVPLATGELFF. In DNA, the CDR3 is TGTGCCAGCAGCTTAGTTCCGTTAGCTACCGGGGAGCTGTTTTTT.

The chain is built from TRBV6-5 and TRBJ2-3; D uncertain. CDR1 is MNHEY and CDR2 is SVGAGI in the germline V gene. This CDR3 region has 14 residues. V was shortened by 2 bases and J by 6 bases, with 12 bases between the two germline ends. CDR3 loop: CASSYSRWSDTQYF. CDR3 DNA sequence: TGTGCCAGCAGTTACAGCAGGTGGAGCGATACGCAGTATTTT.

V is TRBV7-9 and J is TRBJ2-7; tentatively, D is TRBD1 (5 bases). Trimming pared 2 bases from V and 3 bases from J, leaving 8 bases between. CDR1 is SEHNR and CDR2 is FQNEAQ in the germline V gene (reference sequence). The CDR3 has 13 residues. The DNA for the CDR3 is TGTGCCAGCAGCTTAAGGACAAACTACGAGCAGTACTTC. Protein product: CASSLRTNYEQYF.

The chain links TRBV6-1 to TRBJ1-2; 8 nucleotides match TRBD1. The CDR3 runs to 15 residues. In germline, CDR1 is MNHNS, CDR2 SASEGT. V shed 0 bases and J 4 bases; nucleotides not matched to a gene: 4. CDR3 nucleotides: TGTGCCAGCAGTGAAGCCAGGGGACAGGCCTATGGCTACACCTTC. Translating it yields CASSEARGQAYGYTF.

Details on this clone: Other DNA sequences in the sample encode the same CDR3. As DNA, the CDR3 is TGTGCCAGTAGTATAGACAGAGAGACCCAGTACTTC. It is translated as CASSIDRETQYF. V gene TRBV19 combines with J gene TRBJ2-5; D not resolved. Germline V gene lookup returns CDR1 LNHDA and CDR2 SQIVND (reference sequence). V was shortened by 0 bases and J by 4 bases, with 3 bases between the two germline ends. The CDR3 spans 12 residues.

As DNA, the CDR3 is TGTGCCAGCAGCCGGAATATCGGGGGCCAAGAGACCCAGTACTTC. As protein: CASSRNIGGQETQYF. V is TRBV7-2 and J is TRBJ2-5, with D perhaps matching TRBD2 (6 bases). The germline gives CDR1 SGHTA, CDR2 FQGNSA. V lost 5 bases and J 1 base, leaving 14 bases between the germline ends. This CDR3 is 15 amino acids long.

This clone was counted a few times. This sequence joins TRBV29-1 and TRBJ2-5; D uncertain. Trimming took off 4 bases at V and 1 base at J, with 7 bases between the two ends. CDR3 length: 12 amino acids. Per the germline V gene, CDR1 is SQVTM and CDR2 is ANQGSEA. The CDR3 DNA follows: TGCAGCGTTGCACTATTCCAAGAGACCCAGTACTTC. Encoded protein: CSVALFQETQYF.

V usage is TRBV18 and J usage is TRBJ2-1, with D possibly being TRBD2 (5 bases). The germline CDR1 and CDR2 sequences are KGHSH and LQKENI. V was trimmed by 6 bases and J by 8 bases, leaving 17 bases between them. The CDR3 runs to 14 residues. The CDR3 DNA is TGTGCCAGCTCCCGAGGACTGCGTCCCGATGAGCAGTTCTTC. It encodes CASSRGLRPDEQFF.

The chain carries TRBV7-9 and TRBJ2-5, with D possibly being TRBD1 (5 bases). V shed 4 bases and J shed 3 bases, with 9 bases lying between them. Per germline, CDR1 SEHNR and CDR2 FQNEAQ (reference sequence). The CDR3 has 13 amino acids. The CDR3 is CASSWGPEETQYF. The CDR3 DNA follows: TGTGCCAGCAGCTGGGGCCCTGAAGAGACCCAGTACTTC.

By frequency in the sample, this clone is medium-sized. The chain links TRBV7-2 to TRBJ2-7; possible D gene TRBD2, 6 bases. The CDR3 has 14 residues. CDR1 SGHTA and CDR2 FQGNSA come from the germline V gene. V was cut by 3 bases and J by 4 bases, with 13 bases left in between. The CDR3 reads CASSFGTRNYEQYF. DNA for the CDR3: TGTGCCAGCAGCTTTGGGACTCGGAATTACGAGCAGTACTTC.

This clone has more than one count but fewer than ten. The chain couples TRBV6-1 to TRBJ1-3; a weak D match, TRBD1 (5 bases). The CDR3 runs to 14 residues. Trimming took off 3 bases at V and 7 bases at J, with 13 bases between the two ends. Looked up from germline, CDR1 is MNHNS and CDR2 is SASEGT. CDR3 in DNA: TGTGCCAGCAGTGAGAGACAGCCCCCGAACACCATATATTTT. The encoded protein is CASSERQPPNTIYF.

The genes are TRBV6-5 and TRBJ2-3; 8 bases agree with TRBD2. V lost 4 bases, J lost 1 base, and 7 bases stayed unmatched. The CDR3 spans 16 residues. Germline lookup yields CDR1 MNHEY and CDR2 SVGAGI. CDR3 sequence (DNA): TGTGCCAGCAGTTCCCTAAGCGGGAGTGGCACAGATACGCAGTATTTT. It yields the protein CASSSLSGSGTDTQYF.

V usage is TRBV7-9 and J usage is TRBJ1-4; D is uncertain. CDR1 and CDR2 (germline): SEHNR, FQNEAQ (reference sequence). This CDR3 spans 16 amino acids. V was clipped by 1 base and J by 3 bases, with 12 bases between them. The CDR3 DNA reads TGTGCCAGCAGCTTAGGGTTGCAGTCTCCTAATGAAAAACTGTTTTTT. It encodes CASSLGLQSPNEKLFF.

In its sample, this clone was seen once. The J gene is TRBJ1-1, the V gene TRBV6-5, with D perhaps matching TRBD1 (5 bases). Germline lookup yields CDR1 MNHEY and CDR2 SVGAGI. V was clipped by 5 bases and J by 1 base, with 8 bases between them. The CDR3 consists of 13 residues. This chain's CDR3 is CASSERGNTEAFF. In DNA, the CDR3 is TGTGCCAGCAGTGAAAGGGGGAACACTGAAGCTTTCTTT.

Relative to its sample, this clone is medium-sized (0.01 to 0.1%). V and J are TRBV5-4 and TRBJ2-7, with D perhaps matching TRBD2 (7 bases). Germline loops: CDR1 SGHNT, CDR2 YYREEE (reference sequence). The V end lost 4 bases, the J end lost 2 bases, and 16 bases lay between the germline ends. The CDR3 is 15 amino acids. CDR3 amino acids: CASSRGGHIPYEQYF. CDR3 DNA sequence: TGTGCCAGCAGCCGCGGGGGCCACATACCCTACGAGCAGTACTTC. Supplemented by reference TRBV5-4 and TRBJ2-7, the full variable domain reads ETGVTQSPTHLIKTRGQQVTLRCSSQSGHNTVSWYQQALGQGPQFIFQYYREEENGRGNFPPRFSGLQFPNYSSELNVNALELDDSALYLCASSRGGHIPYEQYFGPGTRLTVT.

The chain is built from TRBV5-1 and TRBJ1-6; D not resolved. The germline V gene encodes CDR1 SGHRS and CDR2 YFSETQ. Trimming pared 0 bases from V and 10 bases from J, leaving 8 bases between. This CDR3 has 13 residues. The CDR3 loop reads CASSLETGSPLHF. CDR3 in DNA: TGCGCCAGCAGCTTGGAGACGGGGTCACCCCTCCACTTT.

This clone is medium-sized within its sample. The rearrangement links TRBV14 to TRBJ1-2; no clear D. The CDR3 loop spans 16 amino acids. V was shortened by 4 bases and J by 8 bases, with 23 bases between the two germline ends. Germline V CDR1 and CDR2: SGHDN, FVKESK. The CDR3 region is CASSRGGLLTSDGYTF. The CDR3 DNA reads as TGTGCCAGCAGCCGGGGTGGTCTCCTGACTTCCGACGGCTACACCTTC.